This T cell receptor beta chain was captured by sequencing in a study of shared clonotypes between healthy human individuals. Sequencing used immunoSEQ multiplex PCR; TCRdb keeps in-frame clones, though not all of them. The sample records more than 500,000 clones, roughly 95% being singletons. Donors, without exception, were Caucasian adults residing in Nashville, Tennessee. Regarding this clone: What it recognizes is unknown.

The CDR3 runs 16 residues. Trimming took 4 bases from V and 7 from J, leaving 19 bases between them. In germline, CDR1 is MRHNA, CDR2 SNTAGT. Study-wide results and caveats: Genetic and exposure-history diversity was limited by the small donor number.

The chain uses TRBV6-4 and TRBJ2-2; D is perhaps TRBD2 (6 bases). This clonotype was obtained from a woman between 25 and 40 years old in good health. Sequenced input: naive CD4+ T cells sorted from blood. Subset specified: CD45RA+ positively selected. The CDR3 loop is CASSANGGYPGGELFF. The CDR3 coding sequence is TGTGCCAGCAGTGCCAACGGGGGATACCCCGGCGGGGAGCTGTTTTTT.